This TCR beta chain was recovered during a study of T-cell reconstitution after alpha-beta-depleted transplantation in children. This clonotype appeared many times. Antigen unknown. J lost 5 bases, V lost 5 bases, and 9 bases had no gene match. This CDR3 is 13 amino acids long. Germline V gene lookup returns CDR1 DFQATT and CDR2 SNEGSKA (reference sequence). Findings and caveats of the study: Counts and diversity of T cells one year after transplant came mostly from newly produced T cells.

Preparing the TCRbeta library involved the use of unique molecular identifiers. TCRdb re-called the PCR reads with MiXCR, one entry per CDR3 protein. The repertoire has some 300,000 distinct CDR3 sequences, roughly 8.2% of them found once; the top ten carry about 8.2%. The source material was peripheral blood, sampled 360 days after TCRalphabeta/CD19-depleted stem cell transplant. The rearrangement uses TRBV20-1 and TRBJ2-7; TRBD1 matches at 7 bases. The sequence derives from a female patient aged 2-10 years who had a stem cell transplant for Fanconi anemia, so the T cells may come from the graft donor. The DNA of the CDR3 is TGCAGTGCTCAGTGGACAGGCAGCCACGAGCAGTACTTC. It translates to CSAQWTGSHEQYF.